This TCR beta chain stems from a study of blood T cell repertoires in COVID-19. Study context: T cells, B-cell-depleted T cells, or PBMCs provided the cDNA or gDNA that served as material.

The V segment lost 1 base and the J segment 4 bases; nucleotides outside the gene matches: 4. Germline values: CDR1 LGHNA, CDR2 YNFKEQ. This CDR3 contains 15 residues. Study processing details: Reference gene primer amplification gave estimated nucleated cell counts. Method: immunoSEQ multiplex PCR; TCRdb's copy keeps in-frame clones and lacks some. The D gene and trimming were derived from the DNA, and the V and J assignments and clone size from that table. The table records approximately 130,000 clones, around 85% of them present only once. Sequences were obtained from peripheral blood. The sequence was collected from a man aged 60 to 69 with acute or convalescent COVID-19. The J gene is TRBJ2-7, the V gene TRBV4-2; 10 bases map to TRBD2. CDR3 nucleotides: TGTGCCAGCAGCCAAGCTCTAGCGGGAGCGTACGAGCAGTACTTC. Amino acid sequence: CASSQALAGAYEQYF.